This T cell receptor beta chain was obtained from a study of cytomegalovirus exposure and HLA in healthy donors. With respect to this clone: No antigen is known for it.

Profiled with immunoSEQ multiplex PCR; TCRdb holds only in-frame clones, not every one. The data hold roughly 310,000 clones, with 70% to 90% observed a single time. General study points: It was reportedly the case that the classifier diagnosed cytomegalovirus status with high specificity and sensitivity. In vitro testing confirmed a few CMV-associated chains as specific for CMV antigens. Cytomegalovirus-associated status was assigned to some 180 TCR beta chains. Rarity characterized most TCR sequences, yet some public TCRs appeared in many donors.

This clonotype was sampled from a young man in good health and CMV-seronegative. Material for sequencing was PBMCs.

The CDR3 DNA is TGTGCCAGCACCCGACAGGGGCTGCAGAACACTGAAGCTTTCTTT. This gives the protein CASTRQGLQNTEAFF. This chain joins TRBV2 and TRBJ1-1; 8 positions agree with TRBD1. The CDR3 is 15 residues long. V lost 7 bases, J lost 1 base, and 8 bases stayed unmatched. The V gene's germline CDR1 is SNHLY and CDR2 FYNNEI.